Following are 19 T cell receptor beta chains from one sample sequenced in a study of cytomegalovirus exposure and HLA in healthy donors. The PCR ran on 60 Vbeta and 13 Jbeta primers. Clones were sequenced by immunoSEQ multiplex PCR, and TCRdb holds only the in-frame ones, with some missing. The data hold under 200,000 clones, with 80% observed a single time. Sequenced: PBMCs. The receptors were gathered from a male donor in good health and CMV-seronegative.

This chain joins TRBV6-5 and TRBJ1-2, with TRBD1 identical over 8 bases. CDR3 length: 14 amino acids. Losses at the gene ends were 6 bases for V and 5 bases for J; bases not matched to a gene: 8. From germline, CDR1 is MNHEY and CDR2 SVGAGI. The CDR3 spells CASRTYGQGYGYTF. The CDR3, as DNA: TGTGCCAGCAGAACATACGGACAGGGTTATGGCTACACCTTC.

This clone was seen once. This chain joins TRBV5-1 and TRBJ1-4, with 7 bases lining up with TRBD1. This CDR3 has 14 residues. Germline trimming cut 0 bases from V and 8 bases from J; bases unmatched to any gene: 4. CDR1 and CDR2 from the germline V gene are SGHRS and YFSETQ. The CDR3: CASSLEGAGEKLFF. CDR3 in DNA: TGCGCCAGCAGCTTGGAGGGGGCTGGCGAAAAACTGTTTTTT.

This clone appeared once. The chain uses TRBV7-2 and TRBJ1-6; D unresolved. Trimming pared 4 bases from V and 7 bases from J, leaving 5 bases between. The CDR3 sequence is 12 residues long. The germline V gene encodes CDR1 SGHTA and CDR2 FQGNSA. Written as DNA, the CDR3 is TGTGCCAGCAGCTCCGCGAATTCACCCCTCCACTTT. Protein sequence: CASSSANSPLHF. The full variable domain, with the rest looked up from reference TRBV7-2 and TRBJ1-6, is GAGVSQSPSNKVTEKGKDVELRCDPISGHTALYWYRQSLGQGLEFLIYFQGNSAPDKSGLPSDRFSAERTGGSVSTLTIQRTQQEDSAVYLCASSSANSPLHFGNGTRLTVT.

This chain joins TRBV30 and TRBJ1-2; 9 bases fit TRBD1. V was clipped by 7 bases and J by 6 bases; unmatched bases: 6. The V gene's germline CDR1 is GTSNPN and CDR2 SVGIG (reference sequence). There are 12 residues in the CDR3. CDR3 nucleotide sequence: TGTGCCTCGGACAGGGGTGGGCATGGCTACACCTTC. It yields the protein CASDRGGHGYTF.

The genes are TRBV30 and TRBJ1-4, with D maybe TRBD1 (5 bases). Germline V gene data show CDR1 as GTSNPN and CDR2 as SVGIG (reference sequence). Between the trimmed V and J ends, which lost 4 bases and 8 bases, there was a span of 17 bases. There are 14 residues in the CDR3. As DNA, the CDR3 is TGTGCCTGGAATACGTGGGGCCAGGGAGAAAAACTGTTTTTT. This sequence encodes CAWNTWGQGEKLFF.

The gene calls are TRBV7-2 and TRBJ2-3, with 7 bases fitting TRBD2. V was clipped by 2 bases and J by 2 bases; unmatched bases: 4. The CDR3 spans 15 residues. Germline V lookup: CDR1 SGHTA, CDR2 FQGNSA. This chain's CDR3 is CASSLQRGPTDTQYF. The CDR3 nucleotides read TGTGCCAGCAGCTTACAGCGGGGACCCACAGATACGCAGTATTTT.

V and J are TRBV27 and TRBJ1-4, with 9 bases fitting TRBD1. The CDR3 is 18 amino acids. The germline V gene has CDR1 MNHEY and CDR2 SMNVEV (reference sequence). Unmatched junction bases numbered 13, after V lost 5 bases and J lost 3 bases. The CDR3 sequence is CASSTIGTGYSPNEKLFF. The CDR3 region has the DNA TGTGCCAGCAGTACCATCGGGACAGGGTATAGCCCTAATGAAAAACTGTTTTTT.

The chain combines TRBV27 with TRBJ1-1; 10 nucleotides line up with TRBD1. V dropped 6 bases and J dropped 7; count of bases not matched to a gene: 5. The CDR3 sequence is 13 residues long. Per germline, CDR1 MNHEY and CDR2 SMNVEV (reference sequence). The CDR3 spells CASRWDRGYEAFF. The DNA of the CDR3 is TGTGCCAGCAGGTGGGACAGGGGCTATGAAGCTTTCTTT.

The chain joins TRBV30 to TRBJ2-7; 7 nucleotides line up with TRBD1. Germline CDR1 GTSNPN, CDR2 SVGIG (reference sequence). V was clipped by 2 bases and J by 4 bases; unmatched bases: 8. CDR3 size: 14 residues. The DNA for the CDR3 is TGTGCCTGGAGTATCGGACAGGAGTTATACGAGCAGTACTTC. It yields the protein CAWSIGQELYEQYF.

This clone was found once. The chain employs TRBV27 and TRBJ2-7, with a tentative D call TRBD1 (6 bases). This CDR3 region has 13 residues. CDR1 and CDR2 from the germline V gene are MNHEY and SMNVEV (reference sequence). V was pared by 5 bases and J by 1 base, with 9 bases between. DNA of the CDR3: TGTGCCAGCAGTCCGGGGACATCCTACGAGCAGTACTTC. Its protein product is CASSPGTSYEQYF.

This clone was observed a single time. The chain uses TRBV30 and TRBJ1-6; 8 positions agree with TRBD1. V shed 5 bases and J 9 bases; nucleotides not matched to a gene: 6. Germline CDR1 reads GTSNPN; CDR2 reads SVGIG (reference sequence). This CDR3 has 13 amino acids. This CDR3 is CAWAGTGPSPLHF. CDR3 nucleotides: TGTGCCTGGGCCGGGACAGGTCCTTCACCCCTCCACTTT.

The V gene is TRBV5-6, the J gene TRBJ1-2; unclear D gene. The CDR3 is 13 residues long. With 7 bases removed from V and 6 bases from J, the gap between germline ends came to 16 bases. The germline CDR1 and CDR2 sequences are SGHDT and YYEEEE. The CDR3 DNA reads TGTGCCAGCGAGCTTGAGGGATCTCATGGCTACACCTTC. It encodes CASELEGSHGYTF.

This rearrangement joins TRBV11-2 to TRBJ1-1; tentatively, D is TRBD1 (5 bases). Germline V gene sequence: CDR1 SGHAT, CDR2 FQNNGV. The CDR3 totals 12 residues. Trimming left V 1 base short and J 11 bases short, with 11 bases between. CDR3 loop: CASSLVGAGAFF. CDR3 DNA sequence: TGTGCCAGCAGCTTAGTTGGGGCCGGGGCTTTCTTT.

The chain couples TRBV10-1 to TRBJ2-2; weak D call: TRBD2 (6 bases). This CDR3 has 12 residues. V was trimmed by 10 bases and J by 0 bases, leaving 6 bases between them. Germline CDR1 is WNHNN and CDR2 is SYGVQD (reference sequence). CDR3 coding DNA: TGCGCCACGGGGGCGAACACCGGGGAGCTGTTTTTT. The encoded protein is CATGANTGELFF.

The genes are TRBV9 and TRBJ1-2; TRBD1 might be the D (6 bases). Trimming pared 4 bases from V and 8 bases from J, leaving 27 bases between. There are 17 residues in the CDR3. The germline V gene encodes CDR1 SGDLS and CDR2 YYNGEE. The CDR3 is CASSTPRGGGGVIGYTF. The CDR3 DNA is TGTGCCAGCAGCACACCTCGGGGAGGAGGGGGGGTAATCGGCTACACCTTC.

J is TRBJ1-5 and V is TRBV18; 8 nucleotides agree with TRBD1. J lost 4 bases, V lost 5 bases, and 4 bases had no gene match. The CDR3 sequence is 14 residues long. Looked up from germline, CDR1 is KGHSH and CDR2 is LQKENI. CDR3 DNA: TGTGCCAGCTCAGCGGGACAGGCGAATCAGCCCCAGCATTTT. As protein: CASSAGQANQPQHF.

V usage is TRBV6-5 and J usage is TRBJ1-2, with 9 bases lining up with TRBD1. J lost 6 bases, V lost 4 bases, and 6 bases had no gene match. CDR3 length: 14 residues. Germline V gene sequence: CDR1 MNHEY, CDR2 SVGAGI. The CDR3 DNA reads TGTGCCAGCAGTTCCATGACAGGGGGTCATGGCTACACCTTC. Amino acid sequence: CASSSMTGGHGYTF.

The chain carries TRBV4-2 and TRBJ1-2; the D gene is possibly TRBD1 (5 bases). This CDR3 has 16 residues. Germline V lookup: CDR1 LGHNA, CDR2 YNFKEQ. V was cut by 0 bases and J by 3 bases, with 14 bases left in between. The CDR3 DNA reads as TGTGCCAGCAGCCAAGATTTCGACAGATTCGACTATGGCTACACCTTC. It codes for CASSQDFDRFDYGYTF.

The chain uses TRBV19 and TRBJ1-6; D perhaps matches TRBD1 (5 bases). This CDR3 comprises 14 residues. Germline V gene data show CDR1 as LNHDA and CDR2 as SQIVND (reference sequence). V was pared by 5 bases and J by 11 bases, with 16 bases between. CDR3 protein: CASSSRQNRTPLHF. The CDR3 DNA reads TGTGCCAGTAGTTCACGACAGAACCGGACACCCCTCCACTTT.